This TCR beta chain was sequenced during a study of blood T cell repertoires in COVID-19. Across the study: Samples of COVID-19 (acute and convalescent) were obtained from the United States, Italy and Spain. Sample material is recorded as cDNA or gDNA derived from T cells, B-cell-depleted T cells, or PBMCs.

Authors' processing steps: Amplifying reference gene primers gave estimates of nucleated cell counts. Some clones are missing from TCRdb's copy, which holds only in-frame ones; the method was immunoSEQ multiplex PCR. V, J and clone size derive from that table, while D and trimming were established from the DNA sequence. Found here are around 230,000 clones, around 80% of them singletons; the top ten hold roughly 7.6%. V shed 6 bases and J 1 base; nucleotides not matched to a gene: 9. The germline V gene has CDR1 MNHEY and CDR2 SMNVEV (reference sequence). This CDR3 spans 17 amino acids. Sequencing used peripheral blood. This chain uses TRBV27 with TRBJ2-2, with 9 bases aligning to TRBD2. This clonotype was sampled from a woman aged 45-65 years with acute or convalescent COVID-19. The CDR3 coding sequence is TGTGCCAGCAGACTCAAGAGTAGCGGGGGGAACACCGGGGAGCTGTTTTTT. Encoded protein: CASRLKSSGGNTGELFF.